A single sample is the source of the 11 T cell receptor beta chains below, sequenced in a study of blood T cell repertoires in COVID-19. Sequencing used immunoSEQ multiplex PCR; TCRdb keeps in-frame clones, though not all of them. The repertoire holds just under 350,000 clones, with under 95% as singletons. The sample comprised peripheral blood. These receptors came from a woman aged 18-29 years who had recovered from COVID-19.

V is TRBV6-1 and J is TRBJ1-3, with unresolved D. V lost 0 bases, J lost 0 bases, and 15 bases lay in between. CDR1 MNHNS and CDR2 SASEGT come from the germline V gene. The CDR3 has 18 amino acids. The CDR3 region is CASSEAHPSRPSGNTIYF. Here the CDR3 DNA reads TGTGCCAGCAGTGAAGCGCATCCCTCGCGGCCCTCTGGAAACACCATATATTTT.

This chain joins TRBV6-4 and TRBJ2-3; 12 bases are a match to TRBD2. CDR3 length: 16 residues. V gave up 3 bases and J gave up 1 base; unmatched junction bases: 2. Germline V gives CDR1 MRHNA, CDR2 SNTAGT. The CDR3 DNA sequence: TGTGCCAGCAGTGAGACTAGCGGGAGAGGCACAGATACGCAGTATTTT. It codes for CASSETSGRGTDTQYF.

The V call is TRBV6-5, the J call TRBJ1-1, with 7 bases matching TRBD1. Germline loops: CDR1 MNHEY, CDR2 SVGAGI. The CDR3 loop spans 13 amino acids. The CDR3 spells CATSTGYRTEAFF. The CDR3 DNA follows: TGTGCGACTTCGACAGGGTATCGGACTGAAGCTTTCTTT.

V is TRBV12-5 and J is TRBJ1-2; weak D call: TRBD1 (5 bases). V was trimmed by 7 bases and J by 0 bases, leaving 12 bases between them. The CDR3 has 14 amino acids. The germline V gene encodes CDR1 LGHNT and CDR2 FRNRAP. The CDR3 sequence is CASVVDRANYGYTF. CDR3 nucleotide sequence: TGTGCTAGTGTCGTAGACAGAGCTAACTATGGCTACACCTTC.

With respect to this clone: This sample also contains other DNA sequences that code for the same CDR3. The V call is TRBV3-1 (or the pseudogene TRBV3-2), the J call TRBJ1-5; 9 nucleotides agree with TRBD1. The CDR3 spans 15 residues. J lost 1 base, V lost 3 bases, and 1 base had no gene match. The germline CDR1 and CDR2 sequences are LGHDT and YNNKEL (reference sequence). The CDR3 DNA reads as TGTGCCAGCAGCCAGGGACAGGGCAGCAATCAGCCCCAGCATTTT. Residues: CASSQGQGSNQPQHF.

The rearrangement uses TRBV19 and TRBJ2-3; D is undetermined. Germline loops: CDR1 LNHDA, CDR2 SQIVND (reference sequence). CDR3 length: 13 residues. V was trimmed by 4 bases and J by 2 bases, leaving 7 bases between them. CDR3: CASSSLDTDTQYF. CDR3 nucleotide sequence: TGTGCCAGTAGTAGTCTAGACACAGATACGCAGTATTTT.

The chain links TRBV11-2 to TRBJ2-1, with 7 nucleotides matching TRBD1. The CDR3 loop spans 15 amino acids. The trim removed 5 bases at V and 2 bases at J, leaving 6 bases unmatched. CDR1 and CDR2 (germline): SGHAT, FQNNGV. The CDR3 is CASSHRDRAYNEQFF. The CDR3 DNA sequence: TGTGCCAGCAGCCACCGGGACAGAGCCTACAATGAGCAGTTCTTC.

The chain has TRBV5-6 and TRBJ1-2; 12 nucleotides align to TRBD1. The CDR3 is 16 amino acids. After removal of 4 bases from V and 4 bases from J, the junction contained 8 bases not matched to a gene. Germline V lookup: CDR1 SGHDT, CDR2 YYEEEE. CDR3 DNA sequence: TGTGCCAGCAGCCCACCGGGACAGGGGGCTCGCTATGGCTACACCTTC. This translates into CASSPPGQGARYGYTF. Looking up the rest from reference TRBV5-6 and TRBJ1-2 gives the full variable domain: DAGVTQSPTHLIKTRGQQVTLRCSPKSGHDTVSWYQQALGQGPQFIFQYYEEEERQRGNFPDRFSGHQFPNYSSELNVNALLLGDSALYLCASSPPGQGARYGYTFGSGTRLTVV.

The chain is built from TRBV19 and TRBJ2-1; tentatively, D is TRBD1 (7 bases). In germline, CDR1 is LNHDA, CDR2 SQIVND (reference sequence). V lost 5 bases and J 1 base, leaving 12 bases between the germline ends. The CDR3 spans 15 residues. In DNA, the CDR3 is TGTGCCAGTAGTCGGAGGGACAGTTCCTACAATGAGCAGTTCTTC. It yields the protein CASSRRDSSYNEQFF.

This clone was observed once. This sequence joins TRBV18 and TRBJ2-7; TRBD1 matches at 12 bases. The CDR3 is 15 amino acids. The J segment lost 7 bases and the V segment lost 2 bases, leaving 6 bases of the junction unmatched. Looked up from germline, CDR1 is KGHSH and CDR2 is LQKENI. The CDR3 nucleotides read TGTGCCAGCTCACCAGTGGGGACAGGGGGCTCTGAGCAGTACGTC. Translation gives CASSPVGTGGSEQYV.

Concerning this clone: One end of the junction does not line up with germline, which may come from a read error. DNA for the CDR3: TGTGCCAGTAGCGGAGGGGGAGAGAGGCGGCCCTACAATGAGCAGTTCTTC. This translates into CASSGGGERRPYNEQFF. The gene calls are TRBV9 and TRBJ2-1; D is tentatively TRBD1 or TRBD2 (6 bases each). The CDR3 is made up of 17 amino acids. The germline V gene encodes CDR1 SGDLS and CDR2 YYNGEE. The full variable domain, in which reference TRBV9 and TRBJ2-1 provide the parts outside the CDR3, is DSGVTQTPKHLITATGQRVTLRCSPRSGDLSVYWYQQSLDQGLQFLIQYYNGEERAKGNILERFSAQQFPDLHSELNLSSLELGDSALYFCASSGGGERRPYNEQFFGPGTRLTVL.